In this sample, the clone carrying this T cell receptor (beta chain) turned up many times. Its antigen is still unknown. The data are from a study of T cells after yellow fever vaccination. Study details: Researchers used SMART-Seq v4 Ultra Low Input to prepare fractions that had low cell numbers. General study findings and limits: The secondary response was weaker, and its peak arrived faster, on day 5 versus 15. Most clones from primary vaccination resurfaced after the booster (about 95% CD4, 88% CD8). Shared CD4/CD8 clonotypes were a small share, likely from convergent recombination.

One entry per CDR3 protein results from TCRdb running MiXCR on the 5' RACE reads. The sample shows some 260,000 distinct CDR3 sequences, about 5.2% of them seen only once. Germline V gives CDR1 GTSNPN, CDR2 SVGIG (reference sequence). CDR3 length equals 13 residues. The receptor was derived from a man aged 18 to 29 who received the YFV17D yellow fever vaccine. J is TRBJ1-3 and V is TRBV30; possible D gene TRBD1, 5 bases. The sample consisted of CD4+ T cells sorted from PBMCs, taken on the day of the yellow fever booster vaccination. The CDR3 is CARSGSAGNTIYF. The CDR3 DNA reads TGTGCGCGTTCAGGGTCTGCTGGAAACACCATATATTTT.